Below are 6 T cell receptor beta chains sequenced from a single sample in a study of post-analysis software for immune sequencing data. General study findings and limits: Among roughly 5 TRBV segments more frequent in patients than controls were TRBV5-6, TRBV5-1 and TRBV20-1.

These TCRs' antigens remain unknown. Incorporated into the TCR beta cDNA libraries were unique molecular identifiers, which served to reduce PCR and sequencing biases. Via MiXCR, TCRdb re-called the PCR reads, giving one row per CDR3 protein. Here the sample spans approximately 350,000 distinct CDR3 sequences, less than 35% being singletons. Specimen: blood. The receptor source for this set is a girl aged 5-17 years with multiple sclerosis.

This clonotype has a handful of counts. The chain links TRBV9 to TRBJ2-1; unclear D gene. CDR1 SGDLS and CDR2 YYNGEE come from the germline V gene. Trimming removed 4 bases at V and 0 bases at J, with 8 bases between. The CDR3 has 14 amino acids. The chain's CDR3 is CASSTSGSYNEQFF. The CDR3 region has the DNA TGTGCCAGCAGCACCTCGGGCTCCTACAATGAGCAGTTCTTC.

This clonotype was observed at least ten times. This chain uses TRBV12-3 or TRBV12-4 with TRBJ1-1; D is uncertain. V was shortened by 6 bases and J by 2 bases, with 10 bases between the two germline ends. The CDR3 length is 13 residues. The CDR3 coding sequence is TGTGCCAGCAGCCTAGGATCCAACACTGAAGCTTTCTTT. This encodes CASSLGSNTEAFF.

The chain carries TRBV7-3 and TRBJ2-5; TRBD2 might be the D (6 bases). Matching the DNA end better, TRBJ2-7 makes the J call doubtful. This CDR3 has 13 amino acids. Germline V CDR1 and CDR2: SGHTA, FQGTGA. The CDR3: CASSLGLTREQYF. In nucleotides, the CDR3 is TGTGCCAGCAGCTTGGGACTGACACGCGAGCAGTACTTC.

This CDR3 reads CASSLSGTGLGSQHF. The CDR3 region has the DNA TGTGCCAGCAGCTTATCCGGGACCGGTCTAGGGTCCCAGCATTTT. V is TRBV7-2 and J is TRBJ1-5; a possible D gene is TRBD1 (5 bases). Germline CDR1 SGHTA, CDR2 FQGNSA. Trimming shortened V by 2 bases and J by 11 bases, and 19 bases separated the two germline ends. The CDR3 is 15 residues long.

This clonotype was detected only a few times. The chain joins TRBV6-1 to TRBJ2-3; no clear D. Germline CDR1 reads MNHNS; CDR2 reads SASEGT. The CDR3 loop spans 17 amino acids. V was shortened by 6 bases and J by 5 bases, with 24 bases between the two germline ends. The CDR3 spells CASRTSGGESPRDTQYF. CDR3 DNA sequence: TGTGCCAGCAGAACGTCCGGTGGGGAATCCCCCAGAGATACGCAGTATTTT.

CDR3 region: CASSISGGNTDTQYF. In DNA, the CDR3 is TGTGCCAGCAGCATTAGCGGGGGAAACACAGATACGCAGTATTTT. This chain uses TRBV4-2 with TRBJ2-3; 9 bases are shared with TRBD2. CDR1 is LGHNA, CDR2 YNFKEQ, per germline. V lost 5 bases, J lost 2 bases, and 5 bases stayed unmatched. CDR3 length equals 15 residues.